This TCR beta chain was captured by sequencing in a study of identical twins. Healthy Caucasians, and only they, were the donors. A universal primer site came from template switching; cDNA carried unique molecular identifiers. A single record per CDR3 protein comes from TCRdb applying MiXCR to the 5' RACE reads. In the table there are 230,000 or so distinct CDR3 sequences, about 8.3% of which are singletons. Many counts were recorded for this clonotype. The antigen remains undetermined. Germline assignment: CDR1 SGDLS and CDR2 YYNGEE. The CDR3 consists of 15 residues. Trimming took 4 bases from V and 1 from J, leaving 12 bases between them. Broader study findings: For zero-insertion analyses, partial confounding could come from invariant MAIT and iNKT cells.

This same sample was also part of a study on yellow fever vaccine responses in identical twins.

Sequencing input: CD8+ T cells sorted from blood. This receptor was identified in a woman between 18 and 29 years old in good health. This chain joins TRBV9 and TRBJ1-5; D is possibly TRBD1 (5 bases). As DNA, the CDR3 is TGTGCCAGCAGCTCGGGGGGACCAAGCAATCAGCCCCAGCATTTT. Translation: CASSSGGPSNQPQHF.